Listed here are 18 T cell receptor beta chains from one sample, sequenced in a study of T cells in Graves' hyperthyroidism and ophthalmopathy (dated by TCRdb to about 2019). Receptor libraries were prepared by multiplex PCR. Instrument used: Illumina HiSeq 2000. Amplification of TCR beta CDR3 regions was carried out from RNA transcripts. The first round of RT-PCR for the TCR CDR3 was performed with the HTBI primer set and the Qiagen OneStep RT-PCR kit. TCRdb ran its own pipeline on the public reads, namely fastp trimming at Q25 and MiXCR clone calling, and kept in-frame beta chains. Each entry is one CDR3 protein sequence, shown with its most common DNA and genes. The table for this sample lists roughly 500,000 distinct CDR3 sequences; about 46% of them were counted only once. The ten largest make up around 47% of the sample. Sequencing was performed on peripheral blood or thyroid tissue (not recorded which). The receptors come from an adult woman with Graves' disease, either hyperthyroidism or ophthalmopathy (not recorded which).

The chain is built from TRBV7-9 and TRBJ2-6; D is possibly TRBD1 (6 bases). Trimming left V 5 bases short and J 0 bases short, with 17 bases between. The germline gives CDR1 SEHNR, CDR2 FQNEAQ (reference sequence). The CDR3 totals 18 residues. The DNA for the CDR3 is TGTGCCAGCAGCCACCGGGACACTAGACTCTCTGGGGCCAACGTCCTGACTTTC. This gives the protein CASSHRDTRLSGANVLTF.

A few counts support this clonotype. This chain links TRBV20-1 with TRBJ1-5; TRBD1 might be the D (5 bases). CDR1 DFQATT and CDR2 SNEGSKA come from the germline V gene (reference sequence). V lost 5 bases to trimming and J lost 2 bases, with 16 bases between them. The CDR3 is made up of 15 amino acids. The DNA of the CDR3 is TGCAGTGCTCCTGCCGGCGAACAGGGCAATCAGCCCCAGCATTTT. This translates into CSAPAGEQGNQPQHF.

This clonotype appeared many times. V is TRBV20-1 and J is TRBJ2-7; a weak D match, TRBD2 (5 bases). The V and J ends lost 6 bases and 8 bases respectively, with 14 bases between them. The CDR3 is made up of 11 amino acids. Germline V gene lookup returns CDR1 DFQATT and CDR2 SNEGSKA (reference sequence). The CDR3 sequence is CSALHGNKQYF. CDR3 nucleotide sequence: TGCAGTGCACTACACGGGAACAAGCAGTACTTC.

This chain connects TRBV24-1 to TRBJ2-5, with 7 bases lining up with TRBD2. CDR1 and CDR2 (germline): KGHDR, SFDVKD. Trimming cost V 4 bases and J 4 bases; bases outside gene matches: 11. This CDR3 is 16 amino acids long. CDR3 sequence (DNA): TGTGCCACCAGTGACGAAGGGACTACCTCGGTAGAGACCCAGTACTTC. Translating it yields CATSDEGTTSVETQYF.

The genes are TRBV7-6 and TRBJ2-7, with 8 bases matching TRBD2. With 1 base clipped from V and 2 bases from J, the junction kept 4 bases outside the gene matches. Germline V gives CDR1 SGHVS, CDR2 FNYEAQ. There are 15 residues in the CDR3. In nucleotides, the CDR3 is TGTGCCAGCAGCTTAGGAACCGGGGGGGCCTACGAGCAGTACTTC. This codes for CASSLGTGGAYEQYF.

In this sample, this clonotype turned up many times. This CDR3 reads CATSGLRDGELFF. CDR3 bases: TGTGCCACCAGTGGTCTCAGGGACGGGGAGCTGTTTTTT. The chain carries TRBV24-1 and TRBJ2-2, with a tentative D call TRBD1 (5 bases). CDR1 and CDR2 from the germline V gene are KGHDR and SFDVKD. CDR3 size: 13 residues. V was pared by 5 bases and J by 7 bases, with 10 bases between.

This chain links TRBV24-1 with TRBJ2-7, with no clear D. The CDR3 covers 14 residues. CDR1 KGHDR and CDR2 SFDVKD come from the germline V gene. V was cut by 3 bases and J by 2 bases, with 10 bases left in between. In nucleotides, the CDR3 is TGTGCCACCAGTGATCCGAGGTCTACCTACGAGCAGTACTTC. Its protein product is CATSDPRSTYEQYF.

The chain couples TRBV29-1 to TRBJ1-5; 9 bases line up with TRBD1. The CDR3 is 14 residues long. Germline assignment: CDR1 SQVTM and CDR2 ANQGSEA. V lost 8 bases, J lost 6 bases, and 11 bases stayed unmatched. The CDR3 DNA is TGCAGCCAAGATTGGGGACAGGGAGGTCAGCCCCAGCATTTT. Protein sequence: CSQDWGQGGQPQHF.

This chain links TRBV20-1 with TRBJ2-5; D perhaps matches TRBD1 (6 bases). The CDR3 covers 14 residues. Germline V lookup: CDR1 DFQATT, CDR2 SNEGSKA (reference sequence). The CDR3 reads CSAYPGQWKETQYF. In nucleotides, the CDR3 is TGCAGCGCTTACCCGGGACAATGGAAAGAGACCCAGTACTTC.

J is TRBJ2-7 and V is TRBV20-1, with TRBD1 as a possible D gene (6 bases). V was trimmed by 4 bases and J by 5 bases, leaving 6 bases between them. The CDR3 has 10 residues. Germline lookup yields CDR1 DFQATT and CDR2 SNEGSKA (reference sequence). CDR3 nucleotides: TGCAGTGCTAACAGGGACGAGCAGTACTTC. It is translated as CSANRDEQYF.

This chain uses TRBV10-3 with TRBJ2-5; 8 positions match TRBD2. Germline V gene sequence: CDR1 ENHRY, CDR2 SYGVKD. The CDR3 runs 13 residues. J lost 1 base, V lost 6 bases, and 1 base had no gene match. CDR3 bases: TGTGCCATCAGCGGGGGGGGCCAAGAGACCCAGTACTTC. Encoded protein: CAISGGGQETQYF.

The chain is built from TRBV7-2 and TRBJ1-2, with D uncertain. This CDR3 has 10 amino acids. V was trimmed by 1 base and J by 13 bases, leaving 7 bases between them. Germline values: CDR1 SGHTA, CDR2 FQGNSA. The CDR3 sequence is CASSLDTCTF. The CDR3 DNA sequence: TGTGCCAGCAGCTTAGATACATGCACCTTC.

At least ten counts were recorded for this clonotype. The chain carries TRBV30 and TRBJ1-5; no reliable D call. The germline V and J ends were trimmed by 1 base and 2 bases, with 6 bases remaining between them. The CDR3 has 13 amino acids. Germline V lookup: CDR1 GTSNPN, CDR2 SVGIG (reference sequence). The chain's CDR3 is CAWSAPGNQPQHF. As DNA, the CDR3 is TGTGCCTGGAGTGCCCCTGGCAATCAGCCCCAGCATTTT.

J is TRBJ2-5 and V is TRBV7-3; D uncertain. This CDR3 has 16 amino acids. The germline gives CDR1 SGHTA, CDR2 FQGTGA. The germline V and J ends were trimmed by 5 bases and 5 bases, with 21 bases remaining between them. CDR3 amino acids: CASSPRSRHIGETQYF. Written as DNA, the CDR3 is TGTGCCAGCAGCCCCCGGTCGCGACACATAGGGGAGACCCAGTACTTC.

This clonotype was detected a few times. The chain couples TRBV5-4 to TRBJ2-2; 9 positions match TRBD2. CDR3 length: 16 residues. V shed 0 bases, J shed 3 bases, and the junction held 3 bases outside the gene matches. In germline, CDR1 is SGHNT, CDR2 YYREEE (reference sequence). CDR3 sequence (DNA): TGTGCCAGCAGCTTGGGTAGCGGGAGATACACCGGGGAGCTGTTTTTT. Translation: CASSLGSGRYTGELFF.

At least ten counts were recorded for this clonotype. This chain connects TRBV24-1 to TRBJ2-2; 8 nucleotides match TRBD1. Germline lookup yields CDR1 KGHDR and CDR2 SFDVKD. CDR3 length: 16 amino acids. The J segment lost 1 base and the V segment lost 2 bases, leaving 2 bases of the junction unmatched. The CDR3 nucleotides are TGTGCCACCAGTGATTATGGGACAGGGAACACCGGGGAGCTGTTTTTT. This translates into CATSDYGTGNTGELFF.

This clonotype was observed at least ten times. The chain carries TRBV14 and TRBJ2-5; no definite D call. Germline lookup yields CDR1 SGHDN and CDR2 FVKESK. Trimming took off 4 bases at V and 1 base at J, with 13 bases between the two ends. CDR3 length: 15 residues. The CDR3 spells CASSPGPPFQETQYF. The CDR3 DNA reads as TGTGCCAGCAGCCCCGGACCCCCGTTCCAAGAGACCCAGTACTTC.

V gene TRBV7-2 combines with J gene TRBJ1-4, with a weak D call TRBD1 (5 bases). Germline CDR1 and CDR2: SGHTA and FQGNSA. This CDR3 has 13 amino acids. Trimming cost V 6 bases and J 8 bases, with 13 bases left between them. The CDR3 nucleotides read TGTGCCAGCAGGCTAGAGTCAGGGGAAAAACTGTTTTTT. Translating gives CASRLESGEKLFF.